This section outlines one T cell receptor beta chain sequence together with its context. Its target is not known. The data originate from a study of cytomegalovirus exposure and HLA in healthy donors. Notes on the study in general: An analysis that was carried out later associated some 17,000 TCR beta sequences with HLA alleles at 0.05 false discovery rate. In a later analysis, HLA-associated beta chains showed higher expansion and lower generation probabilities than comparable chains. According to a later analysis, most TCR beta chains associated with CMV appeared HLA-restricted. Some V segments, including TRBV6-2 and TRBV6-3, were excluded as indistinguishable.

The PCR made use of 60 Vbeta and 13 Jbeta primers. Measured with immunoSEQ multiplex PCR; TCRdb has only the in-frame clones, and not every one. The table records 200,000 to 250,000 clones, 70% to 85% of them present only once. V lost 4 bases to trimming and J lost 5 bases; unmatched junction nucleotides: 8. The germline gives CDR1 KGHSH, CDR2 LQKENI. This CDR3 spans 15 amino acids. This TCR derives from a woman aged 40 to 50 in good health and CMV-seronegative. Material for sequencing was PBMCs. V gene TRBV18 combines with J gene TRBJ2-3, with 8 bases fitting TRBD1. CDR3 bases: TGTGCCAGCTCACAGAGGACAGGGATAATAGATACGCAGTATTTT. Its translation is CASSQRTGIIDTQYF.